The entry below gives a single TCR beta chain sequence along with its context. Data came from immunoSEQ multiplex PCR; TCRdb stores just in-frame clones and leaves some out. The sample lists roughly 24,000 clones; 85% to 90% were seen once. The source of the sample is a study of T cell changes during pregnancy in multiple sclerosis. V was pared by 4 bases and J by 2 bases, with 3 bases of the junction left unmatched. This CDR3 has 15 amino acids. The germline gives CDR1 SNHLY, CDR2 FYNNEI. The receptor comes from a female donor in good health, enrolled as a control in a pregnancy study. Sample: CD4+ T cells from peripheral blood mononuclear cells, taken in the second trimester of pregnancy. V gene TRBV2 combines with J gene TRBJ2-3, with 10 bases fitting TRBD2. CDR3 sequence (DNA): TGTGCCAGCAGTGTCCTAGCGGGGGCCACAGATACGCAGTATTTT. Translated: CASSVLAGATDTQYF.